A selection of T cell receptor beta chains follows, all from one sample in a study of CD8 T cell repertoires and HIV-1 epitope variants. No antigen has been assigned to these receptors. Data came from immunoSEQ multiplex PCR; TCRdb stores just in-frame clones and leaves some out. The sample records over 5,000 clones, about 65% being singletons. The specimen was cultured CD8+ T cells derived from PBMCs. These receptors were taken from a male donor with HIV. The conserved cysteine and the conserved F or W are not part of the CDR3 here. Each record gives: J gene, V gene, CDR3 protein.

J: TRBJ2-3; V: TRBV6-1; CDR3: ASSAFDRADQGPFTDTQY
J: TRBJ1-1; V: TRBV11-1; CDR3: ASSPVNTEAF
J: TRBJ1-3; V: TRBV27; CDR3: ASSLPRTGGSGNTIY
J: TRBJ1-1; V: TRBV28; CDR3: ASSFFTELNTEAF
J: TRBJ1-1; V: TRBV19; CDR3: ASRPEAMNTEAF
J: TRBJ1-6; V: TRBV30; CDR3: AWSGSSYNSPLH
J: TRBJ2-3; V: TRBV9; CDR3: ASSVGGRGTDTQY
J: TRBJ2-6; V: TRBV2; CDR3: ASRKTDVGGANVLT
J: TRBJ2-1; V: TRBV29-1; CDR3: SVVHRDGNEQF
J: TRBJ2-1; V: TRBV29-1; CDR3: SVEDVFGGASYNEQF
J: TRBJ1-2; V: TRBV6-4; CDR3: ASSEFPRDLYGYT
J: TRBJ2-7; V: TRBV28; CDR3: ANSSPNSGRPIHYEQY
J: TRBJ1-3; V: TRBV9; CDR3: ASSVGQGISGNTIY
J: TRBJ2-1; V: TRBV28; CDR3: ASSLTGGEYEQF
J: TRBJ2-7; V: TRBV29-1; CDR3: SARTGDYEQY
J: TRBJ2-7; V: TRBV13; CDR3: ASRGVNPYEQY
J: TRBJ1-1; V: TRBV9; CDR3: ASSTGQGSTEAF
J: TRBJ1-1; V: TRBV27; CDR3: ASSLGGGTEAF
J: TRBJ2-7; V: TRBV27; CDR3: ASSLKGTNAHYEQY
J: TRBJ2-1; V: TRBV11-2; CDR3: ASSQIRDEQF
J: TRBJ1-2; V: TRBV14; CDR3: ASSQGPGTGYGYT
J: TRBJ2-7; V: TRBV30; CDR3: AWTGGASYEQY
J: TRBJ2-7; V: TRBV5-6; CDR3: ASSLGSSYEQY
J: TRBJ1-4; V: TRBV7-8; CDR3: ASSLEGPGTNEKLF
J: TRBJ2-3; V: TRBV28; CDR3: ASSLFGTGEGTDTQY
J: TRBJ2-3; V: TRBV7-8; CDR3: ASNLEGGTDTQY